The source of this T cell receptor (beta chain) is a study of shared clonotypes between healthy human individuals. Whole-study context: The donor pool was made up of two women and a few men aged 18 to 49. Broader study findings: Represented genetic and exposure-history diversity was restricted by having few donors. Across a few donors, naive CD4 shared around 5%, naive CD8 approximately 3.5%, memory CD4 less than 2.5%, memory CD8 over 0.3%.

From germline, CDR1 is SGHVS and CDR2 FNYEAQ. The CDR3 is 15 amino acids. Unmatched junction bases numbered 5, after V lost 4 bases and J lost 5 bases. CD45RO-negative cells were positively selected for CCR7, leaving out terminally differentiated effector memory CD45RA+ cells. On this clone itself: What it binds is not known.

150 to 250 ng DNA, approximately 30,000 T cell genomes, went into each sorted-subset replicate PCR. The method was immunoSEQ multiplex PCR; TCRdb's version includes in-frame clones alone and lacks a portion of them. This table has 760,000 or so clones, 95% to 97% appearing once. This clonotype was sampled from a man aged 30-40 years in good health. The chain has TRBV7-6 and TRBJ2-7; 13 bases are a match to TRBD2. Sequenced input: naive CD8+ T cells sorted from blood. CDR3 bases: TGTGCCAGCAGCTCACTAGCGGGAGGGCCCCACGAGCAGTACTTC. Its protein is CASSSLAGGPHEQYF.